The 32 T cell receptor beta chains below all came from one sample that was sequenced in a study of OX40 agonist ivuxolimab in advanced cancers. The protocol was immunoSEQ multiplex PCR, while the TCRdb copy is restricted to in-frame clones and leaves out a portion. The data show under 45,000 clones, 80% seen once. The material was CD4+ or CD8+ T cells sorted from blood, obtained in a trial of the OX40 agonist ivuxolimab. The origin of the receptors is an adult with an advanced solid tumor such as melanoma, head and neck, liver or kidney cancer.

V and J are TRBV9 and TRBJ2-7; TRBD1 matches 12 bases. This CDR3 is 15 amino acids long. Losses at the gene ends were 2 bases for V and 3 bases for J; bases not matched to a gene: 3. Germline V gene sequence: CDR1 SGDLS, CDR2 YYNGEE. The CDR3 region is CASSVGTGGVYEQYF. The CDR3 DNA reads as TGTGCCAGCAGCGTGGGGACAGGGGGCGTCTACGAGCAGTACTTC. Full variable domain (missing parts from reference TRBV9 and TRBJ2-7): DSGVTQTPKHLITATGQRVTLRCSPRSGDLSVYWYQQSLDQGLQFLIQYYNGEERAKGNILERFSAQQFPDLHSELNLSSLELGDSALYFCASSVGTGGVYEQYFGPGTRLTVT.

The chain uses TRBV28 and TRBJ1-3; 8 positions match TRBD1. The CDR3 contains 17 residues. J lost 4 bases, V lost 4 bases, and 12 bases had no gene match. CDR1 and CDR2 (germline): MDHEN, SYDVKM. CDR3 coding DNA: TGTGCCAGCAGTTCCCCTTCGACAGGGGCAGGAGGAAACACCATATATTTT. It encodes CASSSPSTGAGGNTIYF.

This clone was counted between two and nine times. The chain joins TRBV11-2 to TRBJ2-1; the match to TRBD2 covers 7 bases. The ends lost 6 bases at V and 1 base at J; junction bases unmatched: 6. This CDR3 spans 15 amino acids. Germline V gives CDR1 SGHAT, CDR2 FQNNGV. Here the CDR3 DNA reads TGTGCCAGCAGTAGGGAGGGTCCTTCCTACAATGAGCAGTTCTTC. This gives the protein CASSREGPSYNEQFF. Full variable domain (remainder filled in from reference TRBV11-2 and TRBJ2-1): EAGVAQSPRYKIIEKRQSVAFWCNPISGHATLYWYQQILGQGPKLLIQFQNNGVVDDSQLPKDRFSAERLKGVDSTLKIQPAKLEDSAVYLCASSREGPSYNEQFFGPGTRLTVL.

V gene TRBV4-2 combines with J gene TRBJ2-3; a weak D match, TRBD1 (6 bases). V gave up 5 bases and J gave up 1 base, with 16 bases separating them. Germline CDR1 is LGHNA and CDR2 is YNFKEQ. CDR3 length: 16 amino acids. The CDR3 DNA sequence: TGTGCCAGCAGCGCCAGGGGTCCACTAGGCACAGATACGCAGTATTTT. It yields the protein CASSARGPLGTDTQYF.

This sequence joins TRBV4-3 and TRBJ2-1, with 11 bases lining up with TRBD2. The CDR3 is 16 amino acids. J was trimmed by 8 bases and V by 0 bases; bases with no gene match: 6. Looked up from germline, CDR1 is LGHNA and CDR2 is YSLEER. CDR3: CASSQDRTSGFDEQFF. The CDR3, as DNA: TGCGCCAGCAGCCAAGATAGGACTAGCGGGTTTGATGAGCAGTTCTTC.

The chain carries TRBV7-3 and TRBJ2-3; 7 bases fit TRBD2. Trimming cost V 4 bases and J 0 bases; bases outside gene matches: 4. This CDR3 comprises 15 residues. CDR1 SGHTA and CDR2 FQGTGA come from the germline V gene. The CDR3 DNA reads TGTGCCAGCAGCTACTTAGCGGGTAGCACAGATACGCAGTATTTT. Its translation: CASSYLAGSTDTQYF. Combining the CDR3 with reference TRBV7-3 and TRBJ2-3 gives the whole variable domain GAGVSQTPSNKVTEKGKYVELRCDPISGHTALYWYRQSLGQGPEFLIYFQGTGAADDSGLPNDRFFAVRPEGSVSTLKIQRTERGDSAVYLCASSYLAGSTDTQYFGPGTRLTVL.

The chain carries TRBV11-2 and TRBJ2-1; TRBD2 is a possible D gene (5 bases). V gave up 11 bases and J gave up 2 bases, with 16 bases separating them. Germline V gives CDR1 SGHAT, CDR2 FQNNGV. The CDR3 length is 14 residues. The CDR3 sequence: CAVAPRGPYNEQFF. The CDR3 DNA is TGTGCCGTAGCGCCCCGCGGCCCCTACAATGAGCAGTTCTTC.

The CDR3 nucleotides are TGCGCCAGCAGCTTGGTAGAACCCTACGAGCAGTACTTC. This encodes CASSLVEPYEQYF. The chain uses TRBV5-1 and TRBJ2-7; D gene uncertain. V lost 0 bases and J lost 2, with 6 bases in between. The CDR3 spans 13 residues. CDR1 and CDR2 from the germline V gene are SGHRS and YFSETQ. Full variable domain (missing parts from reference TRBV5-1 and TRBJ2-7): KAGVTQTPRYLIKTRGQQVTLSCSPISGHRSVSWYQQTPGQGLQFLFEYFSETQRNKGNFPGRFSGRQFSNSRSEMNVSTLELGDSALYLCASSLVEPYEQYFGPGTRLTVT.

The chain carries TRBV2 and TRBJ1-2, with D perhaps matching TRBD1 (5 bases). CDR1 SNHLY and CDR2 FYNNEI come from the germline V gene. The CDR3 sequence is 12 residues long. Trimming pared 9 bases from V and 3 bases from J, leaving 11 bases between. CDR3 coding DNA: TGTGCCAGTCTCAGGGTCGACTATGGCTACACCTTC. Translation: CASLRVDYGYTF.

This clone was counted only a few times. V and J are TRBV6-5 and TRBJ1-1, with 8 bases that match TRBD1. Trimming at V came to 4 bases and at J to 4 bases, leaving 5 bases not matched to a gene. From germline, CDR1 is MNHEY and CDR2 SVGAGI. The CDR3 has 14 amino acids. Here the CDR3 reads CASSSMDRATEAFF. In nucleotides, the CDR3 is TGTGCCAGCAGTTCCATGGACAGGGCCACTGAAGCTTTCTTT.

The chain links TRBV2 to TRBJ1-2; D is unresolved. The CDR3 runs 12 residues. CDR1 is SNHLY, CDR2 FYNNEI, per germline. The V end was cut by 6 bases, the J end by 5 bases, with 10 bases between. The CDR3 loop reads CASRTDGYGYTF. DNA of the CDR3: TGTGCCAGCAGAACAGACGGATATGGCTACACCTTC.

This chain uses TRBV6-1 with TRBJ2-7; 10 bases are shared with TRBD2. Germline CDR1 is MNHNS and CDR2 is SASEGT. The CDR3 contains 15 residues. Trimming cost V 6 bases and J 3 bases; bases outside gene matches: 8. In DNA, the CDR3 is TGTGCCAGCAGATCCGGGACTAGCGTTTACTACGAGCAGTACTTC. Protein: CASRSGTSVYYEQYF.

With respect to this clone: An end of the junction does not agree with germline; a read error may underlie this. This chain connects TRBV6-1 to TRBJ1-4, with TRBD1 as a possible D gene (6 bases). Per germline, CDR1 MNHNS and CDR2 SASEGT. The CDR3 extends over 19 amino acids. The CDR3 is CASSEAPPSRGGAKEKLFF. DNA for the CDR3: TGTGCCAGCAGTGAAGCGCCCCCTTCACGGGGGGGGGCTAAGGAAAAACTGTTTTTT.

This sequence joins TRBV11-3 and TRBJ1-1; D remains unclear. The CDR3 covers 15 residues. The germline V gene has CDR1 SGHNT and CDR2 YENEEA. Trimming removed 2 bases from V and 3 bases from J, with 13 bases in between. The CDR3 bases are TGTGCCAGCAGCTTACCCTCCACTGGGGACACTGAAGCTTTCTTT. Translation gives CASSLPSTGDTEAFF.

The rearrangement uses TRBV14 and TRBJ2-1, with D hard to call. The CDR3 is 11 amino acids. Per the germline V gene, CDR1 is SGHDN and CDR2 is FVKESK. Trimming removed 3 bases from V and 10 bases from J, with 7 bases in between. CDR3 residues: CASSHLLEQFF. In DNA form, the CDR3 reads TGTGCCAGCAGCCACTTGCTAGAGCAGTTCTTC.

This clone has only a few counts. The V call is TRBV28, the J call TRBJ1-1; D gene unclear. The V gene's germline CDR1 is MDHEN and CDR2 SYDVKM. The CDR3 consists of 10 residues. V shed 8 bases and J shed 12 bases, with 13 bases lying between them. The CDR3 nucleotides read TGTGCCAGCTCGGGCCGGGCCCCTTTCTTT. Protein product: CASSGRAPFF.

The rearrangement uses TRBV28 and TRBJ2-7, with D perhaps TRBD1 (5 bases). This CDR3 has 15 residues. With 5 bases removed from V and 5 bases from J, the gap between germline ends came to 19 bases. Germline-derived CDR1 and CDR2 are MDHEN and SYDVKM. As DNA, the CDR3 is TGTGCCAGCAGTCAAGTATCGAGAACAGGTCACGAGCAGTACTTC. Its protein is CASSQVSRTGHEQYF.

Note on this clone: At one end, the junction sequence differs from germline, possibly due to a read error. J is TRBJ1-2 and V is TRBV30, with D possibly being TRBD1 (5 bases). CDR3 length equals 14 residues. CDR1 GTSNPN and CDR2 SVGIG come from the germline V gene (reference sequence). This chain's CDR3 is CAWSLSGTFAQNVF. In nucleotides, the CDR3 is TGTGCCTGGAGTCTCAGCGGGACCTTCGCCCAAAATGTCTTC.

The chain carries TRBV28 and TRBJ2-7; D remains unclear. The CDR3 is made up of 11 amino acids. V lost 6 bases and J 6 bases, leaving 9 bases between the germline ends. CDR1 MDHEN and CDR2 SYDVKM come from the germline V gene. The CDR3 is CASSSGLEQYF. CDR3 nucleotides: TGTGCCAGCAGCTCGGGTCTCGAGCAGTACTTC.

This clone is a singleton in its sample. CDR3 sequence reads: CASSPTPLTGLGEKLFF. The CDR3 DNA follows: TGTGCCAGCAGCCCCACCCCGCTGACAGGGCTAGGTGAAAAACTGTTTTTT. The V gene is TRBV7-9, the J gene TRBJ1-4; 7 bases agree with TRBD1. This CDR3 is built from 17 residues. Germline V CDR1 and CDR2: SEHNR, FQNEAQ (reference sequence). V trimming: 5 bases; J trimming: 7 bases; junction bases outside the gene matches: 16.

This clone was seen only once. The chain couples TRBV6-5 to TRBJ2-7, with 8 positions matching TRBD1. The germline V gene encodes CDR1 MNHEY and CDR2 SVGAGI. The CDR3 has 13 residues. The V segment lost 4 bases and the J segment 3 bases; nucleotides outside the gene matches: 2. CDR3 coding DNA: TGTGCCAGCAGTTCGGACAGGGTCTACGAGCAGTACTTC. Translated: CASSSDRVYEQYF.

Concerning this clone: In the same sample, other DNA sequences code for this CDR3. This chain uses TRBV5-1 with TRBJ1-4, with 7 bases lining up with TRBD1. Germline CDR1 SGHRS, CDR2 YFSETQ. The CDR3 loop spans 14 amino acids. V lost 0 bases and J lost 4; bases outside the gene matches: 0. The DNA of the CDR3 is TGCGCCAGCAGCTTGGACAGGGGTAATGAAAAACTGTTTTTT. Its translation: CASSLDRGNEKLFF.

The chain couples TRBV6-6 to TRBJ2-3; 9 nucleotides agree with TRBD2. This CDR3 is 16 amino acids long. V dropped 6 bases and J dropped 1; count of bases not matched to a gene: 8. Germline V CDR1 and CDR2: MNHNY, SVGAGI (reference sequence). In DNA, the CDR3 is TGTGCCAGCAGGCTAGCGGGGTCCCCTGGCACAGATACGCAGTATTTT. Encoded protein: CASRLAGSPGTDTQYF.

The rearrangement uses TRBV7-2 and TRBJ2-3; 7 bases line up with TRBD2. Per germline, CDR1 SGHTA and CDR2 FQGNSA. Losses at the gene ends were 5 bases for V and 2 bases for J; bases not matched to a gene: 13. The CDR3 extends over 17 amino acids. This CDR3 is CASSPNKGGGFTDTQYF. CDR3 nucleotides: TGTGCCAGCAGCCCTAATAAGGGCGGGGGATTCACAGATACGCAGTATTTT. The full variable domain, with the rest looked up from reference TRBV7-2 and TRBJ2-3, is GAGVSQSPSNKVTEKGKDVELRCDPISGHTALYWYRQSLGQGLEFLIYFQGNSAPDKSGLPSDRFSAERTGGSVSTLTIQRTQQEDSAVYLCASSPNKGGGFTDTQYFGPGTRLTVL.

V usage is TRBV15 and J usage is TRBJ2-7; TRBD1 might be the D (6 bases). Germline loops: CDR1 LNHNV, CDR2 YYDKDF (reference sequence). V lost 0 bases, J lost 2 bases, and 8 bases lay in between. CDR3 size: 14 residues. The CDR3 bases are TGTGCCACCAGCAGAGAAGGGGGACCCTACGAGCAGTACTTC. Residues: CATSREGGPYEQYF.

This clone appeared a single time. V usage is TRBV5-1 and J usage is TRBJ1-6; D may be TRBD1 (6 bases). CDR3 length: 14 amino acids. Trimming shortened V by 0 bases and J by 9 bases, and 10 bases separated the two germline ends. Germline V CDR1 and CDR2: SGHRS, YFSETQ. CDR3 in amino acids: CASSLGRGGSPLHF. In nucleotides, the CDR3 is TGCGCCAGCAGCTTGGGCAGGGGCGGTTCACCCCTCCACTTT.

Comment on this clone: Different DNA sequences within this sample yield the same CDR3. V gene TRBV6-5 combines with J gene TRBJ1-1; D gene uncertain. CDR1 MNHEY and CDR2 SVGAGI come from the germline V gene. V was pared by 0 bases and J by 2 bases, with 4 bases between. This CDR3 comprises 13 residues. The CDR3 bases are TGTGCCAGCAGTTACTCGAGTAACACTGAAGCTTTCTTT. It yields the protein CASSYSSNTEAFF.

V gene TRBV4-1 combines with J gene TRBJ2-7, with 10 bases fitting TRBD1. The CDR3 covers 19 residues. CDR1 and CDR2 (germline): MGHRA, YSYEKL. Trimming cost V 0 bases and J 4 bases; bases outside gene matches: 15. The CDR3 sequence: CASSQDPGQGSRALYEQYF. Written as DNA, the CDR3 is TGCGCCAGCAGCCAAGATCCGGGACAGGGGTCCCGAGCGCTTTACGAGCAGTACTTC.

This clone was recorded a few times. V usage is TRBV5-6 and J usage is TRBJ1-5; TRBD1 aligns across 10 bases. There are 15 residues in the CDR3. Per germline, CDR1 SGHDT and CDR2 YYEEEE. V lost 4 bases and J lost 4; bases outside the gene matches: 5. CDR3 nucleotides: TGTGCCAGCAGCGGGGGGACAGGGGATAATCAGCCCCAGCATTTT. This encodes CASSGGTGDNQPQHF.

This clone was picked up a small number of times. The chain combines TRBV30 with TRBJ1-1, with D uncertain. The CDR3 extends over 11 amino acids. Germline V gives CDR1 GTSNPN, CDR2 SVGIG (reference sequence). The CDR3 coding sequence is TGTGCACACGGTGGGAACACTGAAGCTTTCTTT. Translation: CAHGGNTEAFF.

This clone was observed a few times. This rearrangement joins TRBV9 to TRBJ1-5; TRBD1 matches at 12 bases. Losses at the gene ends were 5 bases for V and 7 bases for J; bases not matched to a gene: 10. Germline CDR1 SGDLS, CDR2 YYNGEE. The CDR3 has 16 amino acids. The chain's CDR3 is CASSAGTGGFLQPQHF. The CDR3 DNA reads as TGTGCCAGCAGTGCCGGGACAGGGGGCTTTTTACAGCCCCAGCATTTT.

The V gene is TRBV5-1, the J gene TRBJ2-3, with 11 bases lining up with TRBD2. The germline V gene has CDR1 SGHRS and CDR2 YFSETQ. The CDR3 spans 16 residues. V gave up 0 bases and J gave up 4 bases; unmatched junction bases: 4. The CDR3 spells CASSLGSSGGPDTQYF. The CDR3 DNA follows: TGCGCCAGCAGCTTGGGATCTAGCGGGGGGCCAGATACGCAGTATTTT.